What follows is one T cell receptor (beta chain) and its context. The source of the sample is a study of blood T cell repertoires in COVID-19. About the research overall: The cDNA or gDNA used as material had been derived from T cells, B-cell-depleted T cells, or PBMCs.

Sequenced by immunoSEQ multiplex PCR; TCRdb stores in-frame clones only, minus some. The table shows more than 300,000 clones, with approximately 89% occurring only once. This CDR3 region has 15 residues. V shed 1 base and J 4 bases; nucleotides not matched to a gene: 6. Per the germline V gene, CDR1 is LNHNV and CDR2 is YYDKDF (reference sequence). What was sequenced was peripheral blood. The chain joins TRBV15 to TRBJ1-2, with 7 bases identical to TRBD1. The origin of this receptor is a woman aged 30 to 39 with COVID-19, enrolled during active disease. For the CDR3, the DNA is TGTGCCACCAGCAGAGGAGAGGGGGCTGGCTATGGCTACACCTTC. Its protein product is CATSRGEGAGYGYTF.